This T cell receptor (beta chain) comes out of a study of a mutant IDH1 vaccine in newly diagnosed glioma. Study-wide context: Vaccinations, eight in total, occurred in weeks 1, 3, 5, 7, 11, 15, 19, 23. There were approximately 60% males and around 38% females among treated patients, whose mean age was approximately 40 years.

Trimming shortened V by 4 bases and J by 2 bases, and 3 bases separated the two germline ends. Germline CDR1 and CDR2: MNHEY and SMNVEV (reference sequence). The length of the CDR3 is 13 residues. Time point reported: week 11, during vaccination. Mutant IDH1 20-mer peptide, at 300 ug, made up each vaccine dose, with topical imiquimod. The donor cohort comprised cases of new WHO grade 3 or 4 IDH1-mutant, ATRX-lost astrocytoma. The data were produced by immunoSEQ multiplex PCR, yet TCRdb's version contains in-frame clones alone and is incomplete. The sample consists of about 130,000 clones, over 75% of them appearing once. A note on this clone: Antigen: not known.

This receptor was taken from a middle-aged man with glioma. Specimen: PBMCs, collected from a glioma patient whose treatment included an IDH1 peptide vaccine. J is TRBJ2-6 and V is TRBV27; D is undetermined. CDR3 DNA: TGTGCCAGCAGTTCCACTGGGGCCAACGTCCTGACTTTC. This encodes CASSSTGANVLTF.